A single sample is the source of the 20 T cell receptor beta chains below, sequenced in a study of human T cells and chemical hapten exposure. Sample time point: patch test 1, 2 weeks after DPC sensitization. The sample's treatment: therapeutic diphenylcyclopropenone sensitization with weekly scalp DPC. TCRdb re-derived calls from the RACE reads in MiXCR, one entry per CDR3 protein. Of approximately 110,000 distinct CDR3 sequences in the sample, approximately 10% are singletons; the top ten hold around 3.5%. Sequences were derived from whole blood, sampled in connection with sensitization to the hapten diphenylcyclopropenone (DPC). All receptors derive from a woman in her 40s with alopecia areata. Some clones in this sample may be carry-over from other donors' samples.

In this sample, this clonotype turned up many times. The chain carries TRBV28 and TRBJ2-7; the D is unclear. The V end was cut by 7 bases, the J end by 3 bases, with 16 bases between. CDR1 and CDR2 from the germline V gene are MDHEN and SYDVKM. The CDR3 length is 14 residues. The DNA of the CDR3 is TGTGCCAGCAACCCCCGCGTAGGAAACTACGAGCAGTACTTC. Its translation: CASNPRVGNYEQYF.

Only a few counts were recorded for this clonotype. CDR3 nucleotide sequence: TGTGCCAGCCGGAGGACTAGCGGGGGACTAAACAATGAGCAGTTCTTC. This gives the protein CASRRTSGGLNNEQFF. V and J are TRBV18 and TRBJ2-1, with 13 bases aligning to TRBD2. In germline, CDR1 is KGHSH, CDR2 LQKENI. The V gene end was trimmed by 8 bases and the J gene end by 5 bases; junction bases not matched to a gene: 9. The CDR3 covers 16 residues.

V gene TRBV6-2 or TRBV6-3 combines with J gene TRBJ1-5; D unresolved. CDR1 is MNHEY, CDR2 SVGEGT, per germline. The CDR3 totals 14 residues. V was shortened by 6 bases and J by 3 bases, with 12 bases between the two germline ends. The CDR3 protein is CASRPVGHNQPQHF. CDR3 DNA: TGTGCCAGCAGACCCGTCGGCCACAATCAGCCCCAGCATTTT.

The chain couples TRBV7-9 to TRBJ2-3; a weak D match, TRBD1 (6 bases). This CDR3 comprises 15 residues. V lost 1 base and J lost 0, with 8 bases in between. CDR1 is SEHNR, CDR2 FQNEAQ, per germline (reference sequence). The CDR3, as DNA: TGTGCCAGCAGCTTAGGACAGGCTAGCACAGATACGCAGTATTTT. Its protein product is CASSLGQASTDTQYF.

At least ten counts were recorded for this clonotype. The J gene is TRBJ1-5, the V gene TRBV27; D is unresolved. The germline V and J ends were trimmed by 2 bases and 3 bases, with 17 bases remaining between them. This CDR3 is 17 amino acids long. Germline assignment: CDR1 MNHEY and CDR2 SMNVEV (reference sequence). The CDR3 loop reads CASSLDGSARANQPQHF. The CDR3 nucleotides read TGTGCCAGCAGTTTAGATGGGTCGGCGAGGGCCAATCAGCCCCAGCATTTT.

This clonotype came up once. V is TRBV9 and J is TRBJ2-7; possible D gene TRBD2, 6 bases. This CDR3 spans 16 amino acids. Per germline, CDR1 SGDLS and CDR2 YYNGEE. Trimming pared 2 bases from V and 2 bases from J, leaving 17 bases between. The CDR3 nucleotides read TGTGCCAGCAGCGTGAATAGCGGACCTCCGGCCTACGAGCAGTACTTC. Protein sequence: CASSVNSGPPAYEQYF.

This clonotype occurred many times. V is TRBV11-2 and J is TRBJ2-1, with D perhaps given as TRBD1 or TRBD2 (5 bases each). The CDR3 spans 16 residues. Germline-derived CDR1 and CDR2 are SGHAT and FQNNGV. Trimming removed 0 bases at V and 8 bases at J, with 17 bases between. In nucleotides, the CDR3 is TGTGCCAGCAGCTTAGATAGGGCGCAGGGACGCGATGAGCAGTTCTTC. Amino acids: CASSLDRAQGRDEQFF.

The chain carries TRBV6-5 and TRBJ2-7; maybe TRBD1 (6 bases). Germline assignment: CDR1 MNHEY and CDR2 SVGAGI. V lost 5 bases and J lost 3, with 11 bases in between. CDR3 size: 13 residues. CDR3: CASSVRRGYEQYF. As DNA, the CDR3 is TGTGCCAGCAGTGTCCGCAGGGGCTACGAGCAGTACTTC.

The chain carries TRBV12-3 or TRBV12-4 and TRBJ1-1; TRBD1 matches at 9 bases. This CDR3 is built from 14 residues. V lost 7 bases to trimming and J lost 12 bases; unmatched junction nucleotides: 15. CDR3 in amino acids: CASIRSPGTGRSFF. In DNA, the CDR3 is TGTGCCAGCATCCGTAGCCCCGGGACAGGGCGATCTTTCTTT.

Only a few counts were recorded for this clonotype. The CDR3 DNA follows: TGCAGTGCTCGACCCCTTGATCTGATAGCCAAAAACATTCAGTACTTC. Amino acids: CSARPLDLIAKNIQYF. The chain employs TRBV20-1 and TRBJ2-4; D is ambiguous. CDR1 is DFQATT and CDR2 is SNEGSKA in the germline V gene (reference sequence). The CDR3 runs 16 residues. The germline V and J ends were trimmed by 5 bases and 0 bases, with 17 bases remaining between them.

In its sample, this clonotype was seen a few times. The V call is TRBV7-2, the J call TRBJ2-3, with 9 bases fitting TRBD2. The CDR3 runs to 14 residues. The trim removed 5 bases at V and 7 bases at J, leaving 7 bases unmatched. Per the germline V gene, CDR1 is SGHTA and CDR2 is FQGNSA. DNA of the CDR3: TGTGCCAGCAGCCCGGGACTAGCAGTTTATACGCAGTATTTT. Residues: CASSPGLAVYTQYF.

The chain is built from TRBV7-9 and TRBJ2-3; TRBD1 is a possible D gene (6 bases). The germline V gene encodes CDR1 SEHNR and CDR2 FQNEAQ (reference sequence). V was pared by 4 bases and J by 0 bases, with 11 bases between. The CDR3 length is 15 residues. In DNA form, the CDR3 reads TGTGCCAGCAGCTATCCAGGGGCTAGCACAGATACGCAGTATTTT. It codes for CASSYPGASTDTQYF.

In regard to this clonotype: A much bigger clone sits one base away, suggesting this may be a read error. This CDR3 is CASSLGTGGGAAQYF. The CDR3 DNA is TGCGCCAGCAGCCTTGGGACTGGCGGGGGGGCGGCGCAGTATTTT. V usage is TRBV4-1 and J usage is TRBJ2-3, with TRBD2 matching over 9 bases. Losses at the gene ends were 4 bases for V and 10 bases for J; bases not matched to a gene: 12. This CDR3 comprises 15 residues. Looked up from germline, CDR1 is MGHRA and CDR2 is YSYEKL.

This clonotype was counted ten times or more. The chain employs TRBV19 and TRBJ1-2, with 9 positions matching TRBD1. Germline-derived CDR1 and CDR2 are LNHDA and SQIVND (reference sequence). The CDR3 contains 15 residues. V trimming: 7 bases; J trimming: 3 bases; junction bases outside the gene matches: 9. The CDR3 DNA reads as TGTGCCAGTACCCACCGGGGACAGGGAGACTATGGCTACACCTTC. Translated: CASTHRGQGDYGYTF.

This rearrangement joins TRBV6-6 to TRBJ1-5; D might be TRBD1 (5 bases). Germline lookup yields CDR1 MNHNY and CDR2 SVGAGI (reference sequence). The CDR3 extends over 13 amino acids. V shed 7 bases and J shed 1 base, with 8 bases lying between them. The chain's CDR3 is CASKGRSNQPQHF. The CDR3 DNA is TGTGCCAGCAAGGGACGGAGCAATCAGCCCCAGCATTTT.

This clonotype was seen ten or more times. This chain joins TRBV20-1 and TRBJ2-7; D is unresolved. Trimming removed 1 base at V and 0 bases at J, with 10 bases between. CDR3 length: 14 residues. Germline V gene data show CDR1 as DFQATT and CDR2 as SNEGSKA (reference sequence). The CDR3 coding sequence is TGCAGTGCTAGAGGCCCAGGTAGCTCCTACGAGCAGTACTTC. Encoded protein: CSARGPGSSYEQYF.

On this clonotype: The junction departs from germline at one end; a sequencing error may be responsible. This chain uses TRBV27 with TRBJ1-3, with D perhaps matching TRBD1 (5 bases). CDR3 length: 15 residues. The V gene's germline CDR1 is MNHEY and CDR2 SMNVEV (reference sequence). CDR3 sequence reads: CASSASGTSENTIYF. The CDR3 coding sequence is TGTGCCAGCAGTGCAAGCGGGACCTCTGAAAACACCATATATTTT.

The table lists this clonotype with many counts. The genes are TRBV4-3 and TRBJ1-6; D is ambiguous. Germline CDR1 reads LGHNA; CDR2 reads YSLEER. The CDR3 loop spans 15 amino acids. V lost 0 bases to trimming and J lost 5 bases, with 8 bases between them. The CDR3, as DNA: TGCGCCAGCAGCCAAGATAGTTTCAATAATTCACCCCTCCACTTT. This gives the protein CASSQDSFNNSPLHF.

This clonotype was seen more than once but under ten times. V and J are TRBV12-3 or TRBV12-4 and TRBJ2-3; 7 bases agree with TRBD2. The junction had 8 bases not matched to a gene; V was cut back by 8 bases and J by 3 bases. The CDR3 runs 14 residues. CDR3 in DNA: TGTGCCAGCTCTAGCGGACGACGAACAGATACGCAGTATTTT. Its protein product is CASSSGRRTDTQYF.

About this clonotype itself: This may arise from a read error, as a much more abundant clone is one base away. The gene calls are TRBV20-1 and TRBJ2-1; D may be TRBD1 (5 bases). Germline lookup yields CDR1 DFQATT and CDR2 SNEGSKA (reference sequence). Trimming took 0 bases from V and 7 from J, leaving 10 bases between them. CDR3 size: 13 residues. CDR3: CSAREPQGNEQFF. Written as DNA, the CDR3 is TGCAGTGCTAGAGAACCCCAGGGAAATGAGCAGTTCTTC.